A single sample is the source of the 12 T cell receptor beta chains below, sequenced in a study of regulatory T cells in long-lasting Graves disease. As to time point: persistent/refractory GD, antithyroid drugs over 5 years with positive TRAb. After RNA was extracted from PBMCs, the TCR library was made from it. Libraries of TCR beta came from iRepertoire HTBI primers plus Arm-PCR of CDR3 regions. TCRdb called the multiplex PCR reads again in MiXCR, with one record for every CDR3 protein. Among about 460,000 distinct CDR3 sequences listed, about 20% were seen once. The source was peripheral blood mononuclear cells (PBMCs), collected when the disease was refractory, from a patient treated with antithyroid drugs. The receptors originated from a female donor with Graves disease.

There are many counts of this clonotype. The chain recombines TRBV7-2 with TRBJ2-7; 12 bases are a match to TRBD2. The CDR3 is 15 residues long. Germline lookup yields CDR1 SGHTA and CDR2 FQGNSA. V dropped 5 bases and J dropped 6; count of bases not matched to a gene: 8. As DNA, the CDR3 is TGTGCCAGCAGCCAGTCGACTAGCGGGAGCCGCGAGCAGTACTTC. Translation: CASSQSTSGSREQYF.

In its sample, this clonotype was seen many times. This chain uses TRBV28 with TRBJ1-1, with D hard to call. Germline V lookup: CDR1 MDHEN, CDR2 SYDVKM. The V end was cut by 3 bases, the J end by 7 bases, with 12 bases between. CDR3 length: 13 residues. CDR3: CASSFIHGDEAFF. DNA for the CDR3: TGTGCCAGCAGTTTCATACACGGAGATGAAGCTTTCTTT. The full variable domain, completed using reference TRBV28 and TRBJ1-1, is DVKVTQSSRYLVKRTGEKVFLECVQDMDHENMFWYRQDPGLGLRLIYFSYDVKMKEKGDIPEGYSVSREKKERFSLILESASTNQTSMYLCASSFIHGDEAFFGQGTRLTVV.

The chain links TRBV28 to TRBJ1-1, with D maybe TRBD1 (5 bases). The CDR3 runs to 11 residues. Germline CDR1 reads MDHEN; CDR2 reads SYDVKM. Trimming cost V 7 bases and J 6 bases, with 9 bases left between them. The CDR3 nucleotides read TGTGCCAGCACCAGGGTCCCTGAAGCTTTCTTT. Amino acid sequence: CASTRVPEAFF.

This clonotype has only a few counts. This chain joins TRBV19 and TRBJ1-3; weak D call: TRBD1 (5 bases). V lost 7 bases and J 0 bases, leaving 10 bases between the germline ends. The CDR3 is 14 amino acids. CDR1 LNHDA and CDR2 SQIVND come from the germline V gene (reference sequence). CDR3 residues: CASTITGSGNTIYF. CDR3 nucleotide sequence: TGTGCCAGTACCATAACAGGCTCTGGAAACACCATATATTTT.

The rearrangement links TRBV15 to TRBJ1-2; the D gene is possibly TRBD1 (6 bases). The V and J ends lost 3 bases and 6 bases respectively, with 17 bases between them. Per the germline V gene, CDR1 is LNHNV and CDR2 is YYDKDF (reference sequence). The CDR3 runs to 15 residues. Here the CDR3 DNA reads TGTGCCACCAGCAGCTTAGACAGGTCCCGAGATGGCTACACCTTC. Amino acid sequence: CATSSLDRSRDGYTF. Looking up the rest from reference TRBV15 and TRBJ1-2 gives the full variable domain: DAMVIQNPRYQVTQFGKPVTLSCSQTLNHNVMYWYQQKSSQAPKLLFHYYDKDFNNEADTPDNFQSRRPNTSFCFLDIRSPGLGDTAMYLCATSSLDRSRDGYTFGSGTRLTVV.

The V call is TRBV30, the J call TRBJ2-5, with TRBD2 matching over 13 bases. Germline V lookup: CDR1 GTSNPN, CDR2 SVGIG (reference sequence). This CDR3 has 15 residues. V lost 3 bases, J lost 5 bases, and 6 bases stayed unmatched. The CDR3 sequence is CAWRDGTSGAETQYF. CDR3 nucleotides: TGTGCCTGGAGGGACGGGACTAGCGGGGCGGAGACCCAGTACTTC. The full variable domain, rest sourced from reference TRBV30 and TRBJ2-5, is SQTIHQWPATLVQPVGSPLSLECTVEGTSNPNLYWYRQAAGRGLQLLFYSVGIGQISSEVPQNLSASRPQDRQFILSSKKLLLSDSGFYLCAWRDGTSGAETQYFGPGTRLLVL.

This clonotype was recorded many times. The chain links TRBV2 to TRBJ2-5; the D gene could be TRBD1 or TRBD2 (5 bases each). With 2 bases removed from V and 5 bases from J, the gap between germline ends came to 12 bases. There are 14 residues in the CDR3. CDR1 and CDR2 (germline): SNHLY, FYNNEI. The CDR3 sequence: CASSERRGEETQYF. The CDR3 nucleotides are TGTGCCAGCAGTGAAAGAAGAGGGGAGGAGACCCAGTACTTC.

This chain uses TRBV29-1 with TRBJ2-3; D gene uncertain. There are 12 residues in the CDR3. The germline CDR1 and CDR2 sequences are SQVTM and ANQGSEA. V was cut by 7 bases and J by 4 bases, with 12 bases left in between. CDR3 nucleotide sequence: TGCAGCGGCGGATTGACCCCAGATACGCAGTATTTT. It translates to CSGGLTPDTQYF.

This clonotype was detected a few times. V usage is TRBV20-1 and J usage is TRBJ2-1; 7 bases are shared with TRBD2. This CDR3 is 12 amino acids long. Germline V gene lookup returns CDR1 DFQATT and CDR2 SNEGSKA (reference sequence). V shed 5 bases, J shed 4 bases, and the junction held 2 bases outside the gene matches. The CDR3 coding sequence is TGCAGTGCTCCAGCGGGGTACAATGAGCAGTTCTTC. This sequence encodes CSAPAGYNEQFF.

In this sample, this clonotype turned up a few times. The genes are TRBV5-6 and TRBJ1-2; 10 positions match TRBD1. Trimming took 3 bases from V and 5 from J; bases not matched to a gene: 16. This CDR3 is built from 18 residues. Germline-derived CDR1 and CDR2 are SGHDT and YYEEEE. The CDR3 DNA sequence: TGTGCCAGCAGCTACATCTCCGGGACAGGGGATTTAGGGTATGGCTACACCTTC. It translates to CASSYISGTGDLGYGYTF.

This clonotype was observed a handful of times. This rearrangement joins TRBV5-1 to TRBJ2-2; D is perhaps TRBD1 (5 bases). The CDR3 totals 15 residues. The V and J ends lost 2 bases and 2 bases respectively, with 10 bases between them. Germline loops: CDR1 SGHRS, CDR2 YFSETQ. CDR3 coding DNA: TGCGCCAGCAGCTTAAGCCAGGGAAACACCGGGGAGCTGTTTTTT. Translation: CASSLSQGNTGELFF.

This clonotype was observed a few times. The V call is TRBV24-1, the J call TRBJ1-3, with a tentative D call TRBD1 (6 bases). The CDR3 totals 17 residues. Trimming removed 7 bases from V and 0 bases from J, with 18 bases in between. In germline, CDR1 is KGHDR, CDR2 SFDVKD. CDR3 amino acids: CATSATTGMDSGNTIYF. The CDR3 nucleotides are TGTGCCACCAGCGCTACAACAGGGATGGACTCTGGAAACACCATATATTTT.